This T cell receptor (beta chain) is drawn from a study of beta chain features in type 1 diabetes. A word on this clone: Its antigen is still unknown.

Whole-study results and caveats: Diminished insertions and augmented deletions at VDJ junctions characterized type 1 diabetes patients. Shortening of TCRB CDR3s, moderate but significant, appeared in all four CD4+ subsets of Type 1 diabetes patients. Compared to healthy donors, patients appeared to have naive, central memory and Treg TCRB repertoires that were more alike.

Germline V gene lookup returns CDR1 LGHNA and CDR2 YSLEER. The CDR3 covers 14 residues. The V end lost 5 bases, the J end lost 9 bases, and 17 bases lay between the germline ends. What was sequenced were expressed TCRB transcripts, since all of the isolated RNA had been reverse transcribed. Method: immunoSEQ multiplex PCR; TCRdb's copy keeps in-frame clones and lacks some. This table holds around 710,000 clones, about an eighth found once. This sequence originates from a man aged 25-40 years with type 1 diabetes. Sequencing was carried out using naive CD4+ T cells from blood. J is TRBJ2-1 and V is TRBV4-3; no clear D. DNA of the CDR3: TGCGCCAGCAGCTACGGGCTAAGGGATGGTGAGCAGTTCTTC. Protein sequence: CASSYGLRDGEQFF.